This T cell receptor beta chain was documented in a study of cytomegalovirus exposure and HLA in healthy donors. It was with 60 Vbeta and 13 Jbeta primers that the PCR ran. Assay used: immunoSEQ multiplex PCR; TCRdb lists only in-frame clones, some missing. The data hold roughly 100,000 clones, with roughly 71% observed a single time. Trimming took 2 bases from V and 5 from J, leaving 20 bases between them. The CDR3 has 16 residues. CDR1 and CDR2 (germline): SGHRS, YFSETQ. The donors, nominally healthy at sampling, likely had unrecorded immune exposures. The table lists this clone with a few counts. The gene calls are TRBV5-1 and TRBJ2-7, with D maybe TRBD1 (6 bases). The specimen sequenced was PBMCs. The TCR was taken from a woman in her 40s in good health and CMV-seronegative. Here the CDR3 DNA reads TGCGCCAGCAGCTTAATAACCGGGACATCCCCCCACGAGCAGTACTTC. This translates into CASSLITGTSPHEQYF.